This TCR beta chain was obtained from a study of CD8+ T cells in alopecia areata. Looking at the study overall: Among treated patients, severity was scored by affected scalp area percentage.

The sample's treatment: oral pan-JAK inhibitor, 5-10 mg twice daily. Germline loops: CDR1 MGHDK, CDR2 SYGVNS. The CDR3 loop spans 15 amino acids. Trimming shortened V by 4 bases and J by 0 bases, and 10 bases separated the two germline ends. Regarding the study as a whole: Scalp and blood samples kept many expanded lesional clones throughout tofacitinib. Especially in alopecia totalis/universalis, lesional scalp showed greater clonality than normal scalp did.

The sequencing template was cDNA reverse transcribed from extracted RNA. The data were produced by immunoSEQ multiplex PCR, yet TCRdb's version contains in-frame clones alone and is incomplete. The data show approximately 200,000 clones, 55% to 70% seen once. Points on this clone: Its antigen is unknown.

The chain has TRBV25-1 and TRBJ1-3; possibly TRBD1 for D (5 bases). The receptor was isolated from a human donor with alopecia areata. The material sequenced was CD4+ T cells sorted from blood, taken at week 4, from a patient treated with tofacitinib. CDR3 residues: CASSASGGSGNTIYF. The CDR3 bases are TGTGCCAGCAGTGCCAGCGGGGGCTCTGGAAACACCATATATTTT.